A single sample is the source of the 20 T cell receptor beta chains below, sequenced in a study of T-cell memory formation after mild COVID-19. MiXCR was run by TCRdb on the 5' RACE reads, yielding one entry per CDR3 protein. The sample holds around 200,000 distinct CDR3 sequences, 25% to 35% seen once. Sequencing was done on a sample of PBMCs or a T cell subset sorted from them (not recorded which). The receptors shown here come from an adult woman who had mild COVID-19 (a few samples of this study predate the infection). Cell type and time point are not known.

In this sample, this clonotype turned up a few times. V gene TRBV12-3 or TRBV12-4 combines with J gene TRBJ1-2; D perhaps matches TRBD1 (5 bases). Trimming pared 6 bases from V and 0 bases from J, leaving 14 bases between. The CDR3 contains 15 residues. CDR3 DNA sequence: TGTGCCAGCAGCCTCCGGGGGTTAGCTAACTATGGCTACACCTTC. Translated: CASSLRGLANYGYTF.

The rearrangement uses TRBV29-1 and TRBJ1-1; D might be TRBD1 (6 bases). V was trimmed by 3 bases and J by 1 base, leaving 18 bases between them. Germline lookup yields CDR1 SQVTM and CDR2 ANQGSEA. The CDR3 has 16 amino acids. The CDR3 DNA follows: TGCAGCGTTGATGGGAGTAGACAGGCCCGGAACACTGAAGCTTTCTTT. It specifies CSVDGSRQARNTEAFF. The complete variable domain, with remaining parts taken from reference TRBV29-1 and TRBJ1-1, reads SAVISQKPSRDICQRGTSLTIQCQVDSQVTMMFWYRQQPGQSLTLIATANQGSEATYESGFVIDKFPISRPNLTFSTLTVSNMSPEDSSIYLCSVDGSRQARNTEAFFGQGTRLTVV.

The chain's CDR3 is CASSYSLRRTYEQYF. For the CDR3, the DNA is TGTGCCAGCAGTTACTCACTCAGGAGAACCTACGAGCAGTACTTC. The rearrangement links TRBV6-5 to TRBJ2-7, with D uncertain. Trimming stripped 0 bases from V and 2 bases from J, with 11 bases between. The germline CDR1 and CDR2 sequences are MNHEY and SVGAGI. The CDR3 sequence is 15 residues long.

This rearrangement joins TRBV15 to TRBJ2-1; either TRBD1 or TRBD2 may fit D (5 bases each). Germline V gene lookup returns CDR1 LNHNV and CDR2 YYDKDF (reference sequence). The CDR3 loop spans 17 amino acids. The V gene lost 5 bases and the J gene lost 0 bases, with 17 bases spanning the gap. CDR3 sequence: CATSSFGAGGSYNEQFF. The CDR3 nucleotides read TGTGCCACCAGCTCCTTCGGGGCTGGGGGCTCCTACAATGAGCAGTTCTTC. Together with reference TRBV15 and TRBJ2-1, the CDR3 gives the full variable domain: DAMVIQNPRYQVTQFGKPVTLSCSQTLNHNVMYWYQQKSSQAPKLLFHYYDKDFNNEADTPDNFQSRRPNTSFCFLDIRSPGLGDTAMYLCATSSFGAGGSYNEQFFGPGTRLTVL.

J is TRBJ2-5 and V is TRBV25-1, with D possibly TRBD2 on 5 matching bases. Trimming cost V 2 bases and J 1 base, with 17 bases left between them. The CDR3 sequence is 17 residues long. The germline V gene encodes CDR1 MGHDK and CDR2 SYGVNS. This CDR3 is CASSEPNGVEGQETQYF. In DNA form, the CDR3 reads TGTGCCAGCAGTGAACCGAATGGAGTAGAGGGCCAAGAGACCCAGTACTTC.

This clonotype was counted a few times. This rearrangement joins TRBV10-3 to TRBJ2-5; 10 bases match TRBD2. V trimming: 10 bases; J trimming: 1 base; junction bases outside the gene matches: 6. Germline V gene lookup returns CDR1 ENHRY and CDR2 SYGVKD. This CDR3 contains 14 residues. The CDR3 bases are TGTGCCACCCGACTAGCGGGTGGCCAAGAGACCCAGTACTTC. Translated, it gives CATRLAGGQETQYF.

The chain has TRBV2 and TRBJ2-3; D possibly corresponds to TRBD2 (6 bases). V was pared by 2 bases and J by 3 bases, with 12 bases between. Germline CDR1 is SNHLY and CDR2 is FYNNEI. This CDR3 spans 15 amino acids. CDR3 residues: CASSERRGRTDTQYF. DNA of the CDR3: TGTGCCAGCAGTGAAAGGCGGGGACGGACAGATACGCAGTATTTT.

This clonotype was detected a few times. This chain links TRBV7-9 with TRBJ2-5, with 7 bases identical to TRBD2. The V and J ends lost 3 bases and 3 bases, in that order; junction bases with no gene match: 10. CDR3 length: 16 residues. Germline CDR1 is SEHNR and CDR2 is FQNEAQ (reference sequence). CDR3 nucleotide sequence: TGTGCCAGCAGCTTTGGACTAGTCCACCCCAAAGAGACCCAGTACTTC. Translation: CASSFGLVHPKETQYF.

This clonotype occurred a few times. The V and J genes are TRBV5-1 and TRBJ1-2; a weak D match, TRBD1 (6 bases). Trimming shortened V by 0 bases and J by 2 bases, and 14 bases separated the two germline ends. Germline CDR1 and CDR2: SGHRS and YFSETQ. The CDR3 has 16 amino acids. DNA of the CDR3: TGCGCCAGCAGCTTGGCAATAGGGGGGGACAACTATGGCTACACCTTC. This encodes CASSLAIGGDNYGYTF. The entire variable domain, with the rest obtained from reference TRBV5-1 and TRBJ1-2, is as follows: KAGVTQTPRYLIKTRGQQVTLSCSPISGHRSVSWYQQTPGQGLQFLFEYFSETQRNKGNFPGRFSGRQFSNSRSEMNVSTLELGDSALYLCASSLAIGGDNYGYTFGSGTRLTVV.

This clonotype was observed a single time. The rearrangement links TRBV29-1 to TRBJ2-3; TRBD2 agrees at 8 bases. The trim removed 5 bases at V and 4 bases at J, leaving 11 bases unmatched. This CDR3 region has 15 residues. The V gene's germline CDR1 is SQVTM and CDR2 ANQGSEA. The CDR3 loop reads CSVLLGAGVADTQYF. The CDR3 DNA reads TGCAGCGTTTTATTGGGAGCGGGAGTAGCAGATACGCAGTATTTT.

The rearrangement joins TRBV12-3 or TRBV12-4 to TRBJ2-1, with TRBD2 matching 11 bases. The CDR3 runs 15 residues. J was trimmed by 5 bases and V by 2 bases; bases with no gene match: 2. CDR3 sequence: CASSLLAGGDNEQFF. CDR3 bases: TGTGCCAGCAGTTTATTAGCGGGAGGGGACAATGAGCAGTTCTTC.

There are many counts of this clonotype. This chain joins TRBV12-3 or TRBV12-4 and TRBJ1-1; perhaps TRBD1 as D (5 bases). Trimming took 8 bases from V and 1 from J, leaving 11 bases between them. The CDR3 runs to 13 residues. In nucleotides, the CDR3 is TGTGCCAGCCGCAAAACAGGGAACACTGAAGCTTTCTTT. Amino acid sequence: CASRKTGNTEAFF.

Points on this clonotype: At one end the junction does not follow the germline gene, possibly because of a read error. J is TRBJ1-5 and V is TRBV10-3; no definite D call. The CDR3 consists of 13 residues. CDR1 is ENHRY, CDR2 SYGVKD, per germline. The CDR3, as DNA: TGTGCCATCAGTGGGGAGAGCAATCAACCCCAGCATTTT. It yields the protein CAISGESNQPQHF.

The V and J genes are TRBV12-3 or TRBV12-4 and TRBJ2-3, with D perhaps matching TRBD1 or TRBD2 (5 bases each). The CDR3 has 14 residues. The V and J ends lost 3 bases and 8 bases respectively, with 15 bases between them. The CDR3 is CASSFSRERRTQYF. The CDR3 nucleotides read TGTGCCAGCAGTTTCAGCAGGGAGAGGCGTACGCAGTATTTT.

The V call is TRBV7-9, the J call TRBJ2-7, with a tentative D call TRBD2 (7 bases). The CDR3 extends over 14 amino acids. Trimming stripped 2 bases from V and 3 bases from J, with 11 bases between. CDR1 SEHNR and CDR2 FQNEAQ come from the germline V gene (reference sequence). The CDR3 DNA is TGTGCCAGCAGCTTAATAGGGGGGGTCTACGAGCAGTACTTC. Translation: CASSLIGGVYEQYF.

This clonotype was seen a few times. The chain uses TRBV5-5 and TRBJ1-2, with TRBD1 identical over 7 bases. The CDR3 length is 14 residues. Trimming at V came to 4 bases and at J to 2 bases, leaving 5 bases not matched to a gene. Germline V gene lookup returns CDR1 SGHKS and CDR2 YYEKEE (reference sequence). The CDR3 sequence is CASSPTGDNYGYTF. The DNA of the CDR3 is TGTGCCAGCAGCCCCACAGGGGACAACTATGGCTACACCTTC.

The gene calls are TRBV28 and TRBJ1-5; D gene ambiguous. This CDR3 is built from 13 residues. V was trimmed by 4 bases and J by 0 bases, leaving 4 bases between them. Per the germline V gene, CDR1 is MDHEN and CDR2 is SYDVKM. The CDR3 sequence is CASSSSSNQPQHF. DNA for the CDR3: TGTGCCAGCAGTTCGAGTAGCAATCAGCCCCAGCATTTT. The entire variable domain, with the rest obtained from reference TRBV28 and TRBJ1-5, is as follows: DVKVTQSSRYLVKRTGEKVFLECVQDMDHENMFWYRQDPGLGLRLIYFSYDVKMKEKGDIPEGYSVSREKKERFSLILESASTNQTSMYLCASSSSSNQPQHFGDGTRLSIL.

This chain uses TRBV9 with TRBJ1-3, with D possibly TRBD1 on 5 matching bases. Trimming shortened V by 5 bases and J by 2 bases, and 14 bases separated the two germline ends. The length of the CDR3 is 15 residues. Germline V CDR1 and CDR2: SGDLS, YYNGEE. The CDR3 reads CASSSGRLTGNTIYF. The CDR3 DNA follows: TGTGCCAGCAGTTCAGGGCGCCTTACTGGAAACACCATATATTTT.

The CDR3 here is CASSTPPGQGGYEQYF. The CDR3, as DNA: TGTGCCAGCAGCACCCCCCCGGGACAGGGTGGCTACGAGCAGTACTTC. The chain joins TRBV7-2 to TRBJ2-7; 9 positions agree with TRBD1. The CDR3 is 16 amino acids. J lost 3 bases, V lost 5 bases, and 11 bases had no gene match. Looked up from germline, CDR1 is SGHTA and CDR2 is FQGNSA. Full variable domain (outside the CDR3, taken from reference TRBV7-2 and TRBJ2-7): GAGVSQSPSNKVTEKGKDVELRCDPISGHTALYWYRQSLGQGLEFLIYFQGNSAPDKSGLPSDRFSAERTGGSVSTLTIQRTQQEDSAVYLCASSTPPGQGGYEQYFGPGTRLTVT.

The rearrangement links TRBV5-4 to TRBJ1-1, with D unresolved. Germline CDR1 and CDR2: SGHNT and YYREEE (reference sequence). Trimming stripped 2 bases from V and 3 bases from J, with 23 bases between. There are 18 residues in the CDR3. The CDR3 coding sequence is TGTGCCAGCAGCTTTGGGCATCCGGAAATCGTGGTGGACACTGAAGCTTTCTTT. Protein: CASSFGHPEIVVDTEAFF.